The clone carrying this T cell receptor beta chain was recorded many times. What it recognizes is unknown. Trimming cost V 4 bases and J 5 bases; bases outside gene matches: 2. Germline V gene lookup returns CDR1 LGHDT and CDR2 YNNKEL (reference sequence). CDR3 length equals 13 residues. Amplification yielded TCR beta CDR3 regions, with RNA transcripts as the source. HTBI primers were the set used in a first-round RT-PCR of the TCR CDR3. TCRdb passed the multiplex PCR reads through MiXCR, listing each CDR3 protein once. The table shows 350,000 to 450,000 distinct CDR3 sequences, with about 14% occurring only once. The data are from a study of T cells in Graves' hyperthyroidism and ophthalmopathy. Overall study findings and caveats: Expanded thyroid clonotypes (above 0.001) were mostly also found in blood.

Each person with ophthalmopathy scored at least 3 on the Clinical Activity Score, reached NOSPECS grade 4 or higher, and had been ill under 3 months. Diagnostic assessment was based on clinical symptoms, serum thyroxine and TRAb, thyroid ultrasound and orbital computed tomography. The chain links TRBV3-1 to TRBJ2-7; 10 bases map to TRBD2. Sequenced: blood. The sequence was collected from a man aged 45-65 years with Graves' ophthalmopathy. The CDR3 region is CASSPSGRNEQYF. In nucleotides, the CDR3 is TGTGCCAGCAGCCCTAGCGGGAGAAACGAGCAGTACTTC.